This T cell receptor beta chain stems from a study of Ad26.COV2.S vaccination and SARS-CoV-2 variants. Study conclusions and caveats: Whether participants received vaccine or placebo, their non-spike TCR breadth was similar. Once vaccination had occurred, spike-specific CD8+ and CD4+ T cell responses reportedly showed substantial breadth.

Profiling relied on immunoSEQ multiplex PCR, and the TCRdb table lists in-frame clones only, not all of them. The sample yields about 180,000 clones, around 88% seen once. Note on this clone: Its specificity is not known.

This CDR3 spans 12 amino acids. V was shortened by 5 bases and J by 10 bases, with 12 bases between the two germline ends. Germline V lookup: CDR1 SEHNR, CDR2 FQNEAQ (reference sequence). The receptor was derived from a human donor who had recovered from COVID-19. Sequenced here: peripheral blood, sampled after recovery from COVID-19. The V call is TRBV7-9, the J call TRBJ2-1; a possible D gene is TRBD1 (6 bases). The CDR3 spells CASSIPGDEQFF. Here the CDR3 DNA reads TGTGCCAGCAGCATCCCAGGGGACGAGCAGTTCTTC.